This TCR beta chain was sequenced in a study of cytomegalovirus exposure and HLA in healthy donors. The PCR used 60 Vbeta and 13 Jbeta primers. Generated by immunoSEQ multiplex PCR, the TCRdb table keeps only in-frame clones and is missing some. The sample records 200,000 to 250,000 clones, roughly 84% being singletons. This CDR3 contains 15 residues. Trimming removed 1 base from V and 1 base from J; junction bases left unmatched: 3. Germline V gene sequence: CDR1 SGHRS, CDR2 YFSETQ. Details on this clone: The antigen remains undetermined. Other DNA sequences from this sample encode an identical CDR3 as well.

Overall study results and limits: A later analysis appeared to link common viral pathogens to several of the most significant clusters. Presence/absence analysis assumed near-uniform sequencing depth across donors. Researchers catalogued approximately 160 TCR beta chains as cytomegalovirus-associated. Through in vitro validation, three CMV-associated chains were shown to be specific for CMV antigens.

This receptor was identified in a human donor in good health. The source material was PBMCs. V gene TRBV5-1 combines with J gene TRBJ2-7; 9 positions match TRBD2. The DNA of the CDR3 is TGCGCCAGCAGCTTGACGGCGGGAGGGTCCTACGAGCAGTACTTC. Translation: CASSLTAGGSYEQYF. Complete variable domain (other parts from reference TRBV5-1 and TRBJ2-7): KAGVTQTPRYLIKTRGQQVTLSCSPISGHRSVSWYQQTPGQGLQFLFEYFSETQRNKGNFPGRFSGRQFSNSRSEMNVSTLELGDSALYLCASSLTAGGSYEQYFGPGTRLTVT.